This is a list of T cell receptor beta chains from one sample in a study of STAT3 mutations in large granular lymphocyte leukemia. Some clones are missing from TCRdb's copy, which holds only in-frame ones; the method was immunoSEQ multiplex PCR. This table has approximately 1,500 clones, under 75% appearing once. Sequencing was performed on peripheral blood mononuclear cells. These receptors all come from a man aged 55 to 70 with T-cell large granular lymphocyte leukemia. Some clones in this sample may be carry-over from other donors' samples. Both conserved end residues are part of each CDR3. Fields, in order: J gene, clone size, V gene, D gene, CDR3 protein, CDR3 DNA. The D gene is left open where the match is weak. The size field is filled for only some rows; it gives once, few, many or a size class.

>TRBJ2-5|.|TRBV30|.
CAWSVGQLETQYF
TGTGCCTGGAGTGTAGGACAGCTAGAGACCCAGTACTTC
>TRBJ1-6|.|TRBV5-1|.
CASSLGGIGNSPLHF
TGCGCCAGCAGCTTGGGGGGGATTGGTAATTCACCCCTCCACTTT
>TRBJ2-7|.|TRBV7-9|.
CASSSGDRPYEQYF
TGTGCCAGCAGCTCGGGAGACCGCCCTTACGAGCAGTACTTC
>TRBJ1-2|few|TRBV15|.
CATSRERRGYTF
TGTGCCACCAGCAGAGAACGGCGGGGCTACACCTTC
>TRBJ2-7|.|TRBV5-1|.
CASSLGQTTYEQYF
TGCGCCAGCAGCTTGGGACAGACTACCTACGAGCAGTACTTC
>TRBJ1-5|few|TRBV6-5|.
CASSPGTGNQPQHF
TGTGCCAGCAGCCCAGGGACGGGGAATCAGCCCCAGCATTTT
>TRBJ1-1|.|TRBV18|.
CASSPGGGGGEAFF
TGTGCCAGCTCACCCGGCGGGGGCGGTGGTGAAGCTTTCTTT
>TRBJ2-1|.|TRBV2|TRBD2
CASGLGLAGGNNEQFF
TGTGCCAGCGGCCTAGGACTAGCGGGGGGAAACAATGAGCAGTTCTTC
>TRBJ1-1|once|TRBV6-5|.
CASSYSWAGTEAFF
TGTGCCAGCAGTTACTCCTGGGCCGGGACTGAAGCTTTCTTT
>TRBJ2-7|.|TRBV13|TRBD1
CASSLGPGQGESQYF
TGTGCCAGCAGCTTAGGCCCGGGACAGGGGGAGTCGCAGTACTTC
>TRBJ1-1|once|TRBV30|TRBD1
CAWDHRGQRAFF
TGTGCCTGGGACCACAGGGGGCAACGGGCTTTCTTT
>TRBJ1-2|few|TRBV5-4|.
CASSPNWNGYTF
TGTGCCAGCAGCCCAAACTGGAATGGCTACACCTTC
>TRBJ2-2|.|TRBV10-3|.
CAISAVSGELFF
TGTGCCATCAGTGCCGTGTCCGGGGAGCTGTTTTTT